This TCR beta chain was captured in a study of shared clonotypes between healthy human individuals. Regarding the study as a whole: Rarefaction analysis demonstrated incomplete sorted-subset sequencing notwithstanding large depth. Across subsets, estimated richness was generally greater for naive than for memory populations.

In regard to this clone: Its antigen is still unknown. The same CDR3 also results from other DNA sequences found in this sample.

Germline V gene lookup returns CDR1 SGHAT and CDR2 FQNNGV. Unmatched junction bases numbered 1, after V lost 3 bases and J lost 0 bases. The CDR3 contains 15 residues. On sorted subsets, replicate PCRs used approximately 190 ng DNA, or tens of thousands of T cell genomes. Study processing details: Quality scores were absent from the junction-only immunoSEQ sequences, so filtering differed. The assay was immunoSEQ multiplex PCR, and TCRdb's table has in-frame clones only and misses some. Clone size and V and J calls were adopted from that table, with D and trimming inferred from the DNA. Among 2 million to 3 million clones, 93% were seen once, and the ten largest hold 0.36%.

Sequences were obtained from naive CD4+ T cells from PBMCs. The subset: CD45RA+ positively selected. V is TRBV11-2 and J is TRBJ2-7; 11 bases agree with TRBD2. This TCR derives from a man aged 18-30 years in good health. Some clones in this sample may be carry-over from other donors' samples. CDR3 bases: TGTGCCAGCAGCTTCACTAGCGGGAGCTCCTACGAGCAGTACTTC. Protein sequence: CASSFTSGSSYEQYF.